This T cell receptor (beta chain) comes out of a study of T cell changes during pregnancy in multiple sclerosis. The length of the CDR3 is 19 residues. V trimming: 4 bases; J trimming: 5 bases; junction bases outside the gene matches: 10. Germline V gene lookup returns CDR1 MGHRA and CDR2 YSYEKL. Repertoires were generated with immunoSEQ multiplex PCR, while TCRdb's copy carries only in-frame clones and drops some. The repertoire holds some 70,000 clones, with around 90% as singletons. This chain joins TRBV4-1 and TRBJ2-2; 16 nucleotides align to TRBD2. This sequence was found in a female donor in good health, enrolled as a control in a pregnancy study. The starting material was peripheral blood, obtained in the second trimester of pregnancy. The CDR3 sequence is CASSPPRGLAGGRTGELFF. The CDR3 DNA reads TGCGCCAGCAGCCCCCCGCGGGGACTAGCGGGGGGGCGGACCGGGGAGCTGTTTTTT.